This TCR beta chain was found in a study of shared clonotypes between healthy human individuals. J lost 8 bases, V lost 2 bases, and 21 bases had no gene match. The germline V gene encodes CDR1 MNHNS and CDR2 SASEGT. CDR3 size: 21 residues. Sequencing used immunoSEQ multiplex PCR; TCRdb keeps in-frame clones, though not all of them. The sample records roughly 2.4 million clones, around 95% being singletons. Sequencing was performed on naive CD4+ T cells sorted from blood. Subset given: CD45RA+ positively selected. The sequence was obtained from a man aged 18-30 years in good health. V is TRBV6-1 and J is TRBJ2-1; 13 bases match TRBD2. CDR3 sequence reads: CASSELPSGLAGVRVSDEQFF. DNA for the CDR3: TGTGCCAGCAGTGAACTGCCCTCCGGACTAGCGGGAGTTCGTGTTAGCGATGAGCAGTTCTTC.